This T cell receptor beta chain derives from a study of cytomegalovirus exposure and HLA in healthy donors. This clone has a handful of counts. PCR involved 60 Vbeta and 13 Jbeta primers. Assay: immunoSEQ multiplex PCR; the TCRdb copy retains only in-frame clones and omits some. This table has some 110,000 clones, about 81% appearing once. The clonotype originates from a male donor in good health and CMV-seropositive. The specimen sequenced was PBMCs.

The CDR3 DNA reads as TGTGCCAGCAGTTCAGGGGGCACTGAAGCTTTCTTT. Its protein is CASSSGGTEAFF. The gene calls are TRBV6-6 and TRBJ1-1; 7 bases fit TRBD1. This CDR3 has 12 amino acids. V shed 4 bases, J shed 4 bases, and the junction held 0 bases outside the gene matches. CDR1 MNHNY and CDR2 SVGAGI come from the germline V gene (reference sequence).